This is a list of T cell receptor beta chains from one sample in a study of cytomegalovirus exposure and HLA in healthy donors. Produced via immunoSEQ multiplex PCR; TCRdb's table is partial and in-frame only. The repertoire includes about 160,000 clones, roughly nine tenths of them detected once, and roughly 5.7% sits in the top ten. Sequenced material: PBMCs. These receptor sequences come from a woman aged 25 to 45 in good health and CMV-seronegative. The CDR3 runs from the conserved cysteine through the conserved F or W. D genes are given only for firm matches.

v_call,j_call,d_call,cdr3_aa,cdr3_nt
TRBV2,TRBJ1-4,-,CASSVEGTTNEKLFF,TGTGCCAGCAGTGTAGAGGGCACAACTAATGAAAAACTGTTTTTT
TRBV7-3,TRBJ2-1,TRBD2,CASSLAGGNNEQFF,TGTGCCAGCAGCTTAGCGGGAGGGAACAATGAGCAGTTCTTC
TRBV4-1,TRBJ1-1,-,CASSHYRGETEAFF,TGCGCCAGCAGCCACTATCGGGGAGAGACTGAAGCTTTCTTT
TRBV11-3,TRBJ2-5,-,CASSLEVGETQYF,TGTGCCAGCAGCTTAGAAGTTGGAGAGACCCAGTACTTC
TRBV4-2,TRBJ2-3,-,CASSQEVGFSTDTQYF,TGTGCCAGCAGCCAAGAAGTCGGGTTTAGCACAGATACGCAGTATTTT
TRBV9,TRBJ2-1,TRBD2,CASSVRAGERIEQFF,TGTGCCAGCAGCGTCAGAGCGGGAGAAAGGATAGAGCAGTTCTTC
TRBV4-3,TRBJ2-7,-,CASSQGTNYEQYF,TGCGCCAGCAGCCAAGGGACTAACTACGAGCAGTACTTC
TRBV19,TRBJ1-5,-,CASTRAVGNQPQHF,TGTGCCAGTACGCGGGCCGTCGGCAATCAGCCCCAGCATTTT
TRBV27,TRBJ2-1,-,CASRITSSPQYNEQFF,TGTGCCAGCAGAATAACTAGCAGCCCGCAATACAATGAGCAGTTCTTC
TRBV7-2,TRBJ2-7,TRBD2,CASSLAREAGEQYF,TGTGCCAGCAGCTTAGCGCGGGAGGCGGGCGAGCAGTACTTC